What follows is one TCR beta chain and its context. CDR1 SGHTA and CDR2 FQGNSA come from the germline V gene. Trimming took 3 bases from V and 3 from J, leaving 9 bases between them. The CDR3 runs 13 residues. This sample stems from a study of blood T cell repertoires in COVID-19. Study at large: Some COVID-19 samples were acute and others convalescent; all came from the United States, Italy and Spain. T cells, B-cell-depleted T cells, or PBMCs supplied cDNA or gDNA.

In the original analysis: Amplifying reference gene primers gave estimates of nucleated cell counts. Produced via immunoSEQ multiplex PCR; TCRdb's table is partial and in-frame only. V and J calls plus clone size are reproduced from that table; the DNA served to infer D and trimming. The sample shows 66,000 or so clones, about 80% of them seen only once. This clonotype originated in a human donor in a cohort sampled during active COVID-19. Sequenced: peripheral blood. The genes are TRBV7-2 and TRBJ2-7; D not resolved. The CDR3: CASSLTAGYEQYF. The CDR3 DNA reads as TGTGCCAGCAGCTTGACTGCCGGCTACGAGCAGTACTTC.